This T cell receptor (beta chain) was captured by sequencing in a study of tumor-infiltrating lymphocytes in primary liver carcinoma. From about 19-30 mg of unsorted bulk tissue, DNA and RNA were co-extracted together. Comments on this clonotype: Its antigen remains unknown. Germline and junction disagree at one end, which may indicate a read error.

Broader study findings: Tumors carried a top-250-clone fraction significantly exceeding that of blood (p = 0.039).

Researchers generated TCR beta cDNA from approximately 450 ng of total RNA, relying on a constant-region primer. What produced the TCR beta libraries was three nested multiplex PCR rounds using slightly modified ARM-PCR. A C-beta reverse primer and TRBV1-TRBV30 forward primers served in each of the first two PCR rounds, at 9 to 10 cycles apiece. TCRdb re-called the multiplex PCR reads through MiXCR, storing one row per CDR3 protein. This table holds 150,000 to 200,000 distinct CDR3 sequences, around four fifths found once. The CDR3 has 15 amino acids. Germline assignment: CDR1 SGHAT and CDR2 FQNNGV. This rearrangement joins TRBV11-2 to TRBJ2-6; D possibly matches TRBD1 or TRBD2 (5 bases each). This clonotype was sampled from a man aged 40-49 years with primary liver carcinoma and hepatitis B virus infection. The sequenced sample was tumor tissue from primary liver carcinoma. This chain's CDR3 is CVTQRPRSGANVLAF. The DNA of the CDR3 is TGTGTCACCCAGCGGCCGCGCTCTGGGGCCAACGTCCTAGCTTTC.